This TCR beta chain was documented in a study of cytomegalovirus exposure and HLA in healthy donors. Points from the study as a whole: Many donors carried some public TCRs, although rarity characterized most TCR sequences.

The PCR was carried out with 60 Vbeta primers and 13 Jbeta primers. Sequencing was performed with immunoSEQ multiplex PCR; in TCRdb, only in-frame clones are kept and a portion is missing. This table has 180,000 or so clones, 70% to 85% appearing once. Trimming took off 3 bases at V and 6 bases at J, with 19 bases between the two ends. The CDR3 is 16 residues long. CDR1 is SGHAT and CDR2 is FQNNGV in the germline V gene. Notes on this clone: Its matching antigen is unknown.

While unrecorded immune exposures were likely, the donors were nominally healthy when sampled. This receptor was taken from a woman between 55 and 75 years old in good health and CMV-seropositive. The chain recombines TRBV11-2 with TRBJ2-3; tentatively, D is TRBD1 (6 bases). What was sequenced was PBMCs. CDR3 region: CASSFSGVLRADTQYF. Written as DNA, the CDR3 is TGTGCCAGCAGCTTCTCAGGGGTTTTGAGGGCGGATACGCAGTATTTT.